This T cell receptor (beta chain) was observed in a study of T cell repertoires in cytomegalovirus infection. Study details: CMV infection together with matching HLA type was indicated by public TCR beta signatures.

This clonotype was seen only a few times. Its specificity is not known. TCRdb processed the reads anew with MiXCR; each CDR3 protein has one entry. The sample has roughly 350,000 distinct CDR3 sequences; roughly a third are singletons. The sample consisted of cultured PBMCs, taken from culture after CMV antigen stimulation. The sequence was collected from a human donor in good health (CMV status not recorded). Some clones in this sample may be carry-over from other donors' samples.

CDR3 in amino acids: CASSFPPETSGVVRDTQYF. CDR3 in DNA: TGTGCCAGCAGCTTCCCTCCTGAGACTAGCGGGGTCGTTCGGGATACGCAGTATTTT. The V and J genes are TRBV7-9 and TRBJ2-3; 11 nucleotides match TRBD2. The CDR3 runs 19 residues. V lost 3 bases and J lost 6; bases outside the gene matches: 17. Looked up from germline, CDR1 is SEHNR and CDR2 is FQNEAQ (reference sequence).